This T cell receptor (beta chain) was captured by sequencing in a study of T cell responses to AZD1222 COVID-19 vaccine. Regarding the study as a whole: Two AZD1222 administrations were followed by greater Spike-specific TCR breadth and depth.

V dropped 4 bases and J dropped 1; count of bases not matched to a gene: 6. Germline V gene data show CDR1 as LGHNA and CDR2 as YNFKEQ. The CDR3 runs to 16 residues. Concerning this clone itself: What it binds is not known.

Using immunoSEQ multiplex PCR, the repertoire was profiled, and TCRdb retains in-frame clones only, with some absent. This table holds roughly 120,000 clones, about 89% found once. The sequence was obtained from an adult in good health. The starting material was peripheral blood, obtained on day 0 of AZD1222 vaccination. This chain connects TRBV4-2 to TRBJ2-2, with TRBD2 matching over 7 bases. Here the CDR3 reads CASSLSGGLNTGELFF. Written as DNA, the CDR3 is TGTGCCAGCAGCCTATCGGGGGGATTGAACACCGGGGAGCTGTTTTTT.